Presented here are 17 T cell receptor beta chains from one specimen sequenced in a study of blood T cells in healthy people across ages. With a J-beta primer mix and a sample-barcoded 5' primer, a second PCR ran 7 to 11 cycles. TCRdb re-derived calls from the 5' RACE reads in MiXCR, one entry per CDR3 protein. The data show 720,000 or so distinct CDR3 sequences, with around 43% seen just once and about 30% held by the top ten. Sequencing input: blood. The source is a man at least 80 years old in good health.

This clonotype occurred once. CDR3 nucleotide sequence: TGTGCCAGTAGTATTCTAGGACAGGGGGCCGTGGAGACCCAGTACTTC. It codes for CASSILGQGAVETQYF. The chain joins TRBV19 to TRBJ2-5, with 11 bases aligning to TRBD1. The CDR3 is made up of 16 amino acids. Germline V CDR1 and CDR2: LNHDA, SQIVND (reference sequence). V shed 3 bases and J 5 bases; nucleotides not matched to a gene: 8.

The chain uses TRBV6-1 and TRBJ1-5; D gene ambiguous. The germline CDR1 and CDR2 sequences are MNHNS and SASEGT. V dropped 6 bases and J dropped 2 bases, with 20 bases sitting between them. CDR3 length equals 17 residues. The CDR3 nucleotides are TGTGCCAGCAGCCGAATGCGGGGAGCAATGGGCAATCAGCCCCAGCATTTT. It translates to CASSRMRGAMGNQPQHF.

The chain uses TRBV20-1 and TRBJ2-1; 11 nucleotides align to TRBD2. J lost 0 bases, V lost 1 base, and 11 bases had no gene match. The CDR3 contains 19 residues. Germline loops: CDR1 DFQATT, CDR2 SNEGSKA (reference sequence). As DNA, the CDR3 is TGCAGTGCTAGAGTGGGGACGACTAGCGGGACCAGCTCCTACAATGAGCAGTTCTTC. Translation: CSARVGTTSGTSSYNEQFF.

This clonotype was seen a handful of times. V gene TRBV9 combines with J gene TRBJ2-3; TRBD2 matches at 9 bases. Germline V gives CDR1 SGDLS, CDR2 YYNGEE. The V segment lost 4 bases and the J segment 6 bases; nucleotides outside the gene matches: 12. This CDR3 spans 16 amino acids. CDR3 bases: TGTGCCAGCAGCCCCGGGGGTAGCGGGAGTTCTGATACGCAGTATTTT. The encoded protein is CASSPGGSGSSDTQYF. Variable domain in full (rest from reference TRBV9 and TRBJ2-3): DSGVTQTPKHLITATGQRVTLRCSPRSGDLSVYWYQQSLDQGLQFLIQYYNGEERAKGNILERFSAQQFPDLHSELNLSSLELGDSALYFCASSPGGSGSSDTQYFGPGTRLTVL.

This clonotype appeared a few times. The chain links TRBV18 to TRBJ1-2; D is ambiguous. V was shortened by 3 bases and J by 0 bases, with 11 bases between the two germline ends. The CDR3 length is 15 residues. Germline CDR1 KGHSH, CDR2 LQKENI. The CDR3 loop is CASSPPSYSNYGYTF. DNA of the CDR3: TGTGCCAGCTCACCGCCGTCATATTCTAACTATGGCTACACCTTC.

The chain employs TRBV29-1 and TRBJ2-1; D is possibly TRBD2 (5 bases). From germline, CDR1 is SQVTM and CDR2 ANQGSEA. V was shortened by 3 bases and J by 9 bases, with 12 bases between the two germline ends. The CDR3 length is 12 residues. The CDR3, as DNA: TGCAGCGTTGACTATCCCGCGGGTGAGCAGTTCTTC. The encoded protein is CSVDYPAGEQFF.

The J gene is TRBJ2-5, the V gene TRBV18; D could derive from TRBD1 or TRBD2 (5 bases each). The CDR3 loop spans 17 amino acids. From germline, CDR1 is KGHSH and CDR2 LQKENI. The V end lost 3 bases, the J end lost 0 bases, and 17 bases lay between the germline ends. DNA of the CDR3: TGTGCCAGCTCACCGCCGCCCGGGACGAAGAACCAAGAGACCCAGTACTTC. Translating gives CASSPPPGTKNQETQYF.

A note on this clonotype: An end of the junction does not agree with germline; a read error may underlie this. The chain links TRBV7-2 to TRBJ1-3, with D perhaps TRBD1 (5 bases). The CDR3 totals 14 residues. In germline, CDR1 is SGHTA, CDR2 FQGNSA. The DNA for the CDR3 is TGTGCCAGCAGCCCAGGGCCTTCTGGAAGCACCATATATTTT. Protein: CASSPGPSGSTIYF.

In its sample, this clonotype was seen once. The chain couples TRBV10-2 to TRBJ2-3, with 14 bases aligning to TRBD2. V shed 7 bases and J 8 bases; nucleotides not matched to a gene: 5. Per germline, CDR1 WSHSY and CDR2 SAAADI. The CDR3 totals 14 residues. DNA for the CDR3: TGCGCCAGCACCACCGGGACTAGCGGGGGTACGCAGTATTTT. Residues: CASTTGTSGGTQYF.

The chain couples TRBV3-1 to TRBJ2-5; 10 bases match TRBD2. This CDR3 spans 18 amino acids. Trimming at V came to 0 bases and at J to 3 bases, leaving 10 bases not matched to a gene. Germline loops: CDR1 LGHDT, CDR2 YNNKEL (reference sequence). The CDR3 sequence: CASSQDPKREGSEETQYF. CDR3 bases: TGTGCCAGCAGCCAAGATCCTAAGCGGGAGGGCTCGGAAGAGACCCAGTACTTC.

V and J are TRBV20-1 and TRBJ2-1; 7 nucleotides match TRBD1. The CDR3 has 15 amino acids. V lost 7 bases and J lost 7; bases outside the gene matches: 16. CDR1 DFQATT and CDR2 SNEGSKA come from the germline V gene (reference sequence). CDR3 protein: CSVLDRERVGNEQFF. The CDR3 coding sequence is TGCAGTGTCCTTGACAGGGAGCGAGTGGGGAATGAGCAGTTCTTC.

The rearrangement uses TRBV3-1 and TRBJ2-5; 9 bases are a match to TRBD1. This CDR3 has 15 residues. CDR1 and CDR2 (germline): LGHDT, YNNKEL (reference sequence). The V segment lost 0 bases and the J segment 11 bases; nucleotides outside the gene matches: 10. DNA of the CDR3: TGTGCCAGCAGCCAAGAGACAGGGGGTAACAATGAGCAGTACTTC. This translates into CASSQETGGNNEQYF.

Only a few counts were recorded for this clonotype. V usage is TRBV30 and J usage is TRBJ2-1; D is unresolved. The CDR3 sequence is 13 residues long. V gave up 2 bases and J gave up 5 bases, with 10 bases separating them. Germline V gene data show CDR1 as GTSNPN and CDR2 as SVGIG (reference sequence). CDR3 nucleotides: TGTGCCTGGAGTAACGAAAGGGACAATGAGCAGTTCTTC. Translating it yields CAWSNERDNEQFF.

The rearrangement joins TRBV18 to TRBJ2-5; tentatively, D is TRBD1 (6 bases). The CDR3 covers 15 residues. Germline CDR1 reads KGHSH; CDR2 reads LQKENI. V was shortened by 4 bases and J by 1 base, with 13 bases between the two germline ends. The CDR3 region is CASSRPTGPQETQYF. The CDR3 DNA follows: TGTGCCAGCTCACGCCCGACAGGACCCCAAGAGACCCAGTACTTC. The entire variable domain, with the rest obtained from reference TRBV18 and TRBJ2-5, is as follows: NAGVMQNPRHLVRRRGQEARLRCSPMKGHSHVYWYRQLPEEGLKFMVYLQKENIIDESGMPKERFSAEFPKEGPSILRIQQVVRGDSAAYFCASSRPTGPQETQYFGPGTRLLVL.

This clonotype came up many times. V is TRBV29-1 and J is TRBJ2-7, with D perhaps matching TRBD2 (6 bases). V shed 7 bases and J shed 2 bases, with 12 bases lying between them. CDR3 length: 12 amino acids. Germline CDR1 SQVTM, CDR2 ANQGSEA. The chain's CDR3 is CSGGDQTYEQYF. CDR3 bases: TGCAGCGGGGGGGACCAAACCTACGAGCAGTACTTC.

This rearrangement joins TRBV6-1 to TRBJ2-7; TRBD1 agrees at 8 bases. The CDR3 consists of 16 residues. After removal of 1 base from V and 6 bases from J, the junction contained 11 bases not matched to a gene. The germline V gene encodes CDR1 MNHNS and CDR2 SASEGT. CDR3 sequence reads: CASSEVSQGAIVEQYF. In nucleotides, the CDR3 is TGTGCCAGCAGTGAAGTCTCGCAGGGGGCTATAGTCGAGCAGTACTTC.

The chain recombines TRBV20-1 with TRBJ2-7; TRBD2 matches at 11 bases. J lost 3 bases, V lost 7 bases, and 8 bases had no gene match. Germline V lookup: CDR1 DFQATT, CDR2 SNEGSKA (reference sequence). The CDR3 runs 14 residues. The CDR3 nucleotides are TGCAGTGTAGGCCCTAGCGGGGGGCGCTACGAGCAGTACTTC. Protein product: CSVGPSGGRYEQYF.